What follows is one T cell receptor (beta chain) and its context. This clone was seen a single time. The specificity of this receptor is unknown. No much larger clone is present one base from it, and per-base qualities are unavailable. This sample is part of a study of blood T cell repertoires in COVID-19 (dated by TCRdb to 2018 to 2021). Broadly, across the study: Samples covering the acute and convalescent phases of COVID-19 were provided by collaborators in the United States, Italy and Spain. The material from the prospective study consisted of cDNA or gDNA derived from T cells, B-cell-depleted T cells, or PBMCs. Deeply sampled blood TCRbeta repertoires from subjects exposed to, actively infected with, or recovered from COVID-19 were included in the dataset. A freely available public database, intended as a resource for researchers studying the immune response to SARS-CoV-2, is where the repertoires were released. Samples came from the ongoing ImmuneRACE study (first 160 participants) plus 1,254 subjects from 6 global collaborators. Nearly every sample came with metadata listing a de-identified subject ID, COVID-19 status, age in years and sex. Where available, HLA class I and class II types were taken from metadata supplied by the sample provider and were not determined by assay-based typing.

The immunoSEQ Assay, a bias-controlled multiplex PCR, was used to amplify TCRbeta CDR3 regions from genomic DNA. Processing in the source paper ran as follows. The number of nucleated cells in each sample was estimated from the amplification of reference gene primers within the assay. To quantify the absolute abundance of each unique TCRbeta CDR3 rearrangement, sequence reads were collapsed and filtered. For each sample, productive Simpson clonality was calculated by taking the square root of Simpson's diversity index across productive rearrangements. What TCRdb holds here is the immuneACCESS table cut down to in-frame rearrangements. Part of the clones is not present; checked against another copy, under half of the missing clones reflect an unresolved V gene, and the others are unexplained. V, J and clone size derive from that table, while D and trimming were established from the DNA sequence. Within this sample are about 48,000 clones, with around 86% of them counted one time only. The leading ten clones occupy just over 3% of the sample.

As encoded in the germline V gene, CDR1 is SGDLS while CDR2 is YYNGEE. Including cysteine and phenylalanine, the CDR3 has 17 amino acids. The sequence is cut down to CDR3 DNA, 51 bases in frame from base 1. The germline V end is reduced by 3 bases and the J end by 6 bases; junction bases left unmatched: 15. Participants in the prospective study were aged roughly 18 to 100 years, lived in some 24 United States geographic areas, and enrolled through a virtual design. In the prospective study, participants were assigned to cohorts based on the clinical history participants reported in a screening survey and a study questionnaire. For ImmuneRACE Cohort 3, a participant was defined as recovered based on two consecutive negative NP/OP PCR tests, clearance by a healthcare professional, or resolution of symptoms. In the prospective study, whole blood, serum and a nasopharyngeal or oropharyngeal swab were collected from each participant by mobile phlebotomists. Participants in the prospective study had the option to provide additional blood draws and questionnaires over a roughly two-month period. Prospective study blood samples were shipped either frozen or at room temperature before DNA extraction.

On the study overall, not on this receptor specifically: The amount of clinical and demographic metadata varied by source and participant and was provided uncurated.

This TCR was sampled from a woman in her 50s who had recovered from COVID-19. This sequence uses TRBV9 and TRBJ2-3; the junction holds 8 bases that match TRBD2. Material for sequencing was PBMCs or T cells enriched from blood (not recorded which). CDR3 loop: CASSASPGLVPSDTQYF. In nucleotides, the sequence is TGTGCCAGCAGCGCTTCCCCGGGACTAGTGCCATCCGATACGCAGTATTTT.